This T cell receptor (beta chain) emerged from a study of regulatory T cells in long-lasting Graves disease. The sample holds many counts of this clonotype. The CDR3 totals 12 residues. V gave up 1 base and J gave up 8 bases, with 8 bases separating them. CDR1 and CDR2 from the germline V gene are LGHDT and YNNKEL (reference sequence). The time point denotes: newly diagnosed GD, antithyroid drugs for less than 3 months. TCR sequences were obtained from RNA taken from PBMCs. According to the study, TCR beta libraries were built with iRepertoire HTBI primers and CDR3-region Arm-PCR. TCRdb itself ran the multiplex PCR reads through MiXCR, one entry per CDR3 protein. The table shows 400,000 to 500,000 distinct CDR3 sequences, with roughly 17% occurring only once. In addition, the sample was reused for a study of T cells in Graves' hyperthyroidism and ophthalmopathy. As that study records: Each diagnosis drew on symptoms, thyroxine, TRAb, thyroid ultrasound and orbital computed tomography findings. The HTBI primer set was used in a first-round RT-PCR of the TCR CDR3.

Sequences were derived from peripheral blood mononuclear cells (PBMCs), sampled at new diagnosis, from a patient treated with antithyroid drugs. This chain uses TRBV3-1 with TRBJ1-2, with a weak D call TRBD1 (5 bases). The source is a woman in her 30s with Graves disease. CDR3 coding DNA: TGTGCCAGCAGCCAAGTTAGGGGAGGCTACACCTTC. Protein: CASSQVRGGYTF.